The 17 T cell receptor beta chains reported below all come from one sample, sequenced in a study of graft-versus-host responses after intestinal transplantation. Clones were sequenced by immunoSEQ multiplex PCR, and TCRdb holds only the in-frame ones, with some missing. The repertoire holds about 21,000 clones, with 85% to 95% as singletons. Sequences were derived from PBMCs, sampled roughly 39 weeks after intestinal transplant. These receptor sequences come from a human patient who received an intestinal transplant, so some T cells may come from the graft donor.

The chain recombines TRBV19 with TRBJ2-7; D not resolved. V was cut by 2 bases and J by 3 bases, with 11 bases left in between. Looked up from germline, CDR1 is LNHDA and CDR2 is SQIVND (reference sequence). The CDR3 is 14 residues long. The DNA of the CDR3 is TGTGCCAGTAGTATAAAAGACGGCTACTACGAGCAGTACTTC. Translating it yields CASSIKDGYYEQYF. Full variable domain (remainder filled in from reference TRBV19 and TRBJ2-7): DGGITQSPKYLFRKEGQNVTLSCEQNLNHDAMYWYRQDPGQGLRLIYYSQIVNDFQKGDIAEGYSVSREKKESFPLTVTSAQKNPTAFYLCASSIKDGYYEQYFGPGTRLTVT.

The chain combines TRBV19 with TRBJ1-2; D gene ambiguous. This CDR3 is 14 amino acids long. The germline V gene has CDR1 LNHDA and CDR2 SQIVND (reference sequence). V lost 4 bases and J lost 4, with 13 bases in between. The CDR3 nucleotides read TGTGCCAGTAGTAAGGCAGGATCGATCTATGGCTACACCTTC. Protein: CASSKAGSIYGYTF.

This chain joins TRBV10-2 and TRBJ2-7; no clear D. Trimming stripped 1 base from V and 3 bases from J, with 4 bases between. The CDR3 has 12 amino acids. Germline V gives CDR1 WSHSY, CDR2 SAAADI. In DNA form, the CDR3 reads TGCGCCAGCAGTGAGTATGACTACGAGCAGTACTTC. Encoded protein: CASSEYDYEQYF.

The chain recombines TRBV28 with TRBJ2-7; 7 bases are shared with TRBD2. There are 15 residues in the CDR3. The germline V gene encodes CDR1 MDHEN and CDR2 SYDVKM. J was trimmed by 3 bases and V by 6 bases; bases with no gene match: 11. The DNA for the CDR3 is TGTGCCAGCAGACCAAGACTAGCAGGGAACTACGAGCAGTACTTC. It is translated as CASRPRLAGNYEQYF.

The rearrangement uses TRBV19 and TRBJ1-1; D call uncertain. CDR3 length: 14 amino acids. V lost 2 bases to trimming and J lost 5 bases, with 12 bases between them. Germline V gives CDR1 LNHDA, CDR2 SQIVND (reference sequence). The DNA for the CDR3 is TGTGCCAGTAGTATAAAGGGTCTAGTAACTGAAGCTTTCTTT. Its protein is CASSIKGLVTEAFF.

This chain connects TRBV7-9 to TRBJ1-1; possibly TRBD1 for D (5 bases). Trimming left V 3 bases short and J 3 bases short, with 8 bases between. The CDR3 loop spans 13 amino acids. The germline gives CDR1 SEHNR, CDR2 FQNEAQ (reference sequence). The CDR3 coding sequence is TGTGCCAGCAGCTTCCGGGACTACACTGAAGCTTTCTTT. As protein: CASSFRDYTEAFF.

The rearrangement links TRBV2 to TRBJ1-1, with D perhaps TRBD1 (5 bases). Germline V gene sequence: CDR1 SNHLY, CDR2 FYNNEI. The CDR3 sequence is 12 residues long. Trimming pared 10 bases from V and 5 bases from J, leaving 14 bases between. In nucleotides, the CDR3 is TGTGCCACCCGGCCCTCAGGGACTGAAGCTTTCTTT. It encodes CATRPSGTEAFF.

The chain uses TRBV30 and TRBJ2-1; 7 bases line up with TRBD1. The V segment lost 3 bases and the J segment 8 bases; nucleotides outside the gene matches: 19. The length of the CDR3 is 17 residues. Germline V gives CDR1 GTSNPN, CDR2 SVGIG (reference sequence). The CDR3 is CAWRAKPQGHSVDEQFF. In nucleotides, the CDR3 is TGTGCCTGGAGGGCGAAACCACAGGGGCACTCAGTTGATGAGCAGTTCTTC. The variable domain in full, completed from reference TRBV30 and TRBJ2-1, reads SQTIHQWPATLVQPVGSPLSLECTVEGTSNPNLYWYRQAAGRGLQLLFYSVGIGQISSEVPQNLSASRPQDRQFILSSKKLLLSDSGFYLCAWRAKPQGHSVDEQFFGPGTRLTVL.

Regarding this clone: A junction boundary mismatches the germline segment, possibly from a read error. This chain joins TRBV14 and TRBJ2-5; 8 bases map to TRBD1. The CDR3 extends over 16 amino acids. Germline CDR1 reads SGHDN; CDR2 reads FVKESK. The CDR3 is CTSSYSGTGLQETQYF. The CDR3 DNA sequence: TGTACCAGCAGCTATTCCGGGACAGGACTCCAAGAGACCCAGTACTTC. The full variable domain, in which reference TRBV14 and TRBJ2-5 provide the parts outside the CDR3, is EAGVTQFPSHSVIEKGQTVTLRCDPISGHDNLYWYRRVMGKEIKFLLHFVKESKQDESGMPNNRFLAERTGGTYSTLKVQPAELEDSGVYFCTSSYSGTGLQETQYFGPGTRLLVL.

The chain joins TRBV18 to TRBJ1-5, with unresolved D. Germline V CDR1 and CDR2: KGHSH, LQKENI. Between the trimmed V and J ends, which lost 4 bases and 0 bases, there was a span of 13 bases. The CDR3 length is 16 residues. This CDR3 is CASSLRTGNSNQPQHF. The CDR3 DNA reads as TGTGCCAGCTCACTCCGGACGGGAAATAGCAATCAGCCCCAGCATTTT.

The chain combines TRBV7-2 with TRBJ1-3; D not resolved. Germline CDR1 and CDR2: SGHTA and FQGNSA. The CDR3 contains 14 residues. V was pared by 3 bases and J by 2 bases, with 8 bases between. The CDR3 nucleotides are TGTGCCAGCAGCTTTTCCGGGACTGGAAACACCATATATTTT. Translated, it gives CASSFSGTGNTIYF. Full variable domain (rest looked up from reference TRBV7-2 and TRBJ1-3): GAGVSQSPSNKVTEKGKDVELRCDPISGHTALYWYRQSLGQGLEFLIYFQGNSAPDKSGLPSDRFSAERTGGSVSTLTIQRTQQEDSAVYLCASSFSGTGNTIYFGEGSWLTVV.

The rearrangement links TRBV18 to TRBJ2-7; D assignment may be TRBD1 or TRBD2 (5 bases each). The CDR3 is made up of 14 amino acids. Germline CDR1 and CDR2: KGHSH and LQKENI. The ends were cut back, 6 bases at V and 2 bases at J, with 14 bases in the middle. CDR3 sequence: CASSPGTGTYEQYF. Written as DNA, the CDR3 is TGTGCCAGCTCTCCGGGGACCGGAACCTACGAGCAGTACTTC.

On this clone: The same CDR3 also results from other DNA sequences found in this sample. V is TRBV29-1 and J is TRBJ2-1; perhaps D is TRBD1 or TRBD2 (5 bases each). In germline, CDR1 is SQVTM, CDR2 ANQGSEA. The ends were cut back, 3 bases at V and 5 bases at J, with 5 bases in the middle. The CDR3 spans 11 residues. CDR3: CSVEGDNEQFF. Written as DNA, the CDR3 is TGCAGCGTTGAGGGGGACAATGAGCAGTTCTTC.

V and J are TRBV27 and TRBJ2-7, with D maybe TRBD2 (6 bases). The CDR3 is made up of 14 amino acids. The germline V and J ends were trimmed by 3 bases and 3 bases, with 12 bases remaining between them. Germline loops: CDR1 MNHEY, CDR2 SMNVEV (reference sequence). CDR3 sequence (DNA): TGTGCCAGCAGTTTTGGAGGGAGTATCTACGAGCAGTACTTC. This translates into CASSFGGSIYEQYF.

The V call is TRBV6-1, the J call TRBJ2-4, with D possibly being TRBD1 (5 bases). V was clipped by 1 base and J by 4 bases, with 11 bases between them. The length of the CDR3 is 15 residues. CDR1 MNHNS and CDR2 SASEGT come from the germline V gene. The DNA of the CDR3 is TGTGCCAGCAGTGAAGAACGGCAGGGAAAAAACATTCAGTACTTC. Amino acids: CASSEERQGKNIQYF.

The chain employs TRBV11-1 and TRBJ2-6; 8 bases map to TRBD1. Germline V CDR1 and CDR2: SGHAT, FQDESV (reference sequence). This CDR3 has 17 amino acids. With 1 base clipped from V and 2 bases from J, the junction kept 4 bases outside the gene matches. The CDR3 loop reads CASSLGTGLAGANVLTF. CDR3 DNA sequence: TGTGCCAGCAGCTTAGGGACAGGGTTGGCTGGGGCCAACGTCCTGACTTTC.

This clone has just a few counts. The chain has TRBV30 and TRBJ2-4; D call uncertain. V was shortened by 0 bases and J by 9 bases, with 15 bases between the two germline ends. Germline values: CDR1 GTSNPN, CDR2 SVGIG (reference sequence). This CDR3 is 14 amino acids long. Here the CDR3 DNA reads TGTGCCTGGAGTGTACAAGGTTTGGTGGGCATTCAGTACTTC. Translation: CAWSVQGLVGIQYF.